The 19 T cell receptor beta chains reported below all come from one sample, sequenced in a study of blood T cell repertoires in COVID-19. The data were produced by immunoSEQ multiplex PCR, yet TCRdb's version contains in-frame clones alone and is incomplete. The table lists some 260,000 clones, approximately 90% of them singletons. The sample was PBMCs or T cells enriched from blood (not recorded which). The receptors were sampled from a middle-aged man who had recovered from COVID-19.

This rearrangement joins TRBV7-9 to TRBJ1-6, with D tentatively TRBD1 (5 bases). Germline V gene data show CDR1 as SEHNR and CDR2 as FQNEAQ (reference sequence). CDR3 length: 16 residues. Deletions cut 5 bases from V and 9 bases from J, with 20 bases between. CDR3 DNA: TGTGCCAGCAGCCCACTGGGAGGGGAAGGCGGTTCACCCCTCCACTTT. It is translated as CASSPLGGEGGSPLHF.

The V call is TRBV19, the J call TRBJ2-3; D is unclear. CDR1 and CDR2 (germline): LNHDA, SQIVND (reference sequence). The CDR3 runs to 13 residues. V was clipped by 7 bases and J by 0 bases, with 8 bases between them. CDR3 loop: CASMRRSTDTQYF. The DNA for the CDR3 is TGTGCCAGTATGCGCCGTAGCACAGATACGCAGTATTTT. Full variable domain (outside the CDR3, taken from reference TRBV19 and TRBJ2-3): DGGITQSPKYLFRKEGQNVTLSCEQNLNHDAMYWYRQDPGQGLRLIYYSQIVNDFQKGDIAEGYSVSREKKESFPLTVTSAQKNPTAFYLCASMRRSTDTQYFGPGTRLTVL.

Here the CDR3 DNA reads TGTGCCAGCAGGGGACTAGCGGGACCAAATGAGCAGTTCTTC. Protein: CASRGLAGPNEQFF. The rearrangement uses TRBV7-9 and TRBJ2-1; the match to TRBD2 covers 13 bases. CDR1 is SEHNR, CDR2 FQNEAQ, per germline (reference sequence). V was pared by 6 bases and J by 7 bases, with 3 bases of the junction left unmatched. This CDR3 contains 14 residues.

The chain employs TRBV10-2 and TRBJ1-1, with D maybe TRBD1 (6 bases). V lost 6 bases and J 5 bases, leaving 22 bases between the germline ends. The germline V gene encodes CDR1 WSHSY and CDR2 SAAADI. The CDR3 has 16 residues. This CDR3 reads CASSEGRGGARTEAFF. In nucleotides, the CDR3 is TGCGCCAGCAGCGAAGGTCGGGGGGGGGCACGGACTGAAGCTTTCTTT.

The chain recombines TRBV11-2 with TRBJ2-2; 9 positions agree with TRBD1. Germline V CDR1 and CDR2: SGHAT, FQNNGV. The length of the CDR3 is 18 residues. V lost 2 bases to trimming and J lost 6 bases; unmatched junction nucleotides: 13. CDR3 sequence reads: CASSLYRFDRGFSGELFF. The CDR3 coding sequence is TGTGCCAGCAGCTTATATCGGTTCGACAGGGGGTTTTCCGGGGAGCTGTTTTTT. The full variable domain, completed using reference TRBV11-2 and TRBJ2-2, is EAGVAQSPRYKIIEKRQSVAFWCNPISGHATLYWYQQILGQGPKLLIQFQNNGVVDDSQLPKDRFSAERLKGVDSTLKIQPAKLEDSAVYLCASSLYRFDRGFSGELFFGEGSRLTVL.

The genes are TRBV7-9 and TRBJ2-2; no clear D. From germline, CDR1 is SEHNR and CDR2 FQNEAQ (reference sequence). V was shortened by 7 bases and J by 7 bases, with 13 bases between the two germline ends. The CDR3 runs to 13 residues. CDR3 nucleotides: TGTGCCAGCACCGACGGGTCTGGCGGGGAGCTGTTTTTT. Translated: CASTDGSGGELFF.

The V gene is TRBV27, the J gene TRBJ2-5; a possible D gene is TRBD2 (6 bases). The CDR3 loop spans 11 amino acids. The ends were cut back, 8 bases at V and 5 bases at J, with 9 bases in the middle. Germline CDR1 MNHEY, CDR2 SMNVEV (reference sequence). CDR3 protein: CASRGGETQYF. The CDR3 DNA reads as TGTGCCAGCCGGGGAGGTGAGACCCAGTACTTC.

The V call is TRBV6-5, the J call TRBJ1-5, with 7 bases that match TRBD1. The trim removed 3 bases at V and 3 bases at J, leaving 5 bases unmatched. There are 15 residues in the CDR3. The germline V gene encodes CDR1 MNHEY and CDR2 SVGAGI. Here the CDR3 DNA reads TGTGCCAGCAGTTATTCACAGGGGCTCAATCAGCCCCAGCATTTT. Its translation is CASSYSQGLNQPQHF.

The V gene is TRBV28, the J gene TRBJ1-5; 8 bases align to TRBD1. This CDR3 has 15 residues. Germline assignment: CDR1 MDHEN and CDR2 SYDVKM. V shed 5 bases and J 2 bases; nucleotides not matched to a gene: 5. CDR3 sequence (DNA): TGTGCCAGCAGTCTAACGGACAGGGGCAATCAGCCCCAGCATTTT. It translates to CASSLTDRGNQPQHF.

The chain is built from TRBV9 and TRBJ2-7; 9 nucleotides align to TRBD1. J lost 5 bases, V lost 4 bases, and 10 bases had no gene match. The CDR3 extends over 15 amino acids. CDR1 and CDR2 (germline): SGDLS, YYNGEE. The CDR3: CASSPTDRGRNEQYF. The CDR3 region has the DNA TGTGCCAGCAGCCCTACGGACAGGGGCCGGAACGAGCAGTACTTC.

The chain is built from TRBV7-2 and TRBJ2-7; 8 bases line up with TRBD2. After removal of 3 bases from V and 7 bases from J, the junction contained 11 bases not matched to a gene. Germline-derived CDR1 and CDR2 are SGHTA and FQGNSA. This CDR3 region has 15 residues. This chain's CDR3 is CASSFMEAGGTEQYF. In DNA form, the CDR3 reads TGTGCCAGCAGCTTCATGGAGGCGGGGGGTACGGAGCAGTACTTC.

In nucleotides, the CDR3 is TGTGCCACCAGTGATTTGAGGGGGGGAGCTTTCTTT. Translating it yields CATSDLRGGAFF. The J gene is TRBJ1-1, the V gene TRBV24-1; tentative D call: TRBD1 (6 bases). The V end lost 0 bases, the J end lost 10 bases, and 8 bases lay between the germline ends. The CDR3 covers 12 residues. Germline V gene sequence: CDR1 KGHDR, CDR2 SFDVKD.

The chain has TRBV7-2 and TRBJ1-5; 8 nucleotides align to TRBD1. V shed 0 bases and J 7 bases; nucleotides not matched to a gene: 2. CDR3 length: 14 amino acids. In germline, CDR1 is SGHTA, CDR2 FQGNSA. CDR3 DNA sequence: TGTGCCAGCAGCTTAGCCCGACAGGGGCAGCCCCAGCATTTT. Residues: CASSLARQGQPQHF.

The rearrangement joins TRBV11-2 to TRBJ1-1; possibly TRBD1 for D (6 bases). CDR1 SGHAT and CDR2 FQNNGV come from the germline V gene. The germline V and J ends were trimmed by 1 base and 0 bases, with 18 bases remaining between them. The CDR3 is made up of 18 amino acids. This chain's CDR3 is CASSLGQELLMLNTEAFF. In DNA form, the CDR3 reads TGTGCCAGCAGCTTAGGACAGGAACTTTTAATGTTGAACACTGAAGCTTTCTTT.

The chain couples TRBV5-6 to TRBJ1-2; 9 bases are shared with TRBD1. The V gene's germline CDR1 is SGHDT and CDR2 YYEEEE. CDR3 length: 15 residues. The junction had 8 bases not matched to a gene; V was cut back by 0 bases and J by 8 bases. DNA of the CDR3: TGTGCCAGCAGCTTGGGGACAGGGGATTTGTACGGCTACACCTTC. Translation gives CASSLGTGDLYGYTF.

In this sample, this clone turned up a few times. The chain links TRBV4-2 to TRBJ1-2; D perhaps matches TRBD1 (5 bases). The CDR3 covers 16 residues. The V end was cut by 0 bases, the J end by 6 bases, with 17 bases between. CDR1 and CDR2 (germline): LGHNA, YNFKEQ. The CDR3 sequence is CASSQDPGRRGDGYTF. The CDR3 DNA follows: TGTGCCAGCAGCCAAGATCCAGGGCGGCGCGGCGATGGCTACACCTTC.

This sequence joins TRBV5-1 and TRBJ1-5; D uncertain. Trimming took off 3 bases at V and 6 bases at J, with 7 bases between the two ends. The CDR3 length is 12 residues. CDR1 SGHRS and CDR2 YFSETQ come from the germline V gene. CDR3 in DNA: TGCGCCAGCAGCTCCCTGAGTCAGCCCCAGCATTTT. It specifies CASSSLSQPQHF.

This clone was detected only a few times. This sequence joins TRBV10-2 and TRBJ2-7; no definite D call. Germline CDR1 WSHSY, CDR2 SAAADI. This CDR3 is built from 15 residues. Trimming removed 1 base from V and 2 bases from J, with 12 bases in between. CDR3 region: CASSELWRPPYEQYF. CDR3 sequence (DNA): TGCGCCAGCAGTGAGTTGTGGAGACCACCCTACGAGCAGTACTTC.

The CDR3 DNA reads TGTGCCAGTAGTTCGACAGGGTCCTATGGCTACACCTTC. Protein product: CASSSTGSYGYTF. The chain recombines TRBV19 with TRBJ1-2, with TRBD1 identical over 7 bases. Germline V CDR1 and CDR2: LNHDA, SQIVND (reference sequence). V trimming: 5 bases; J trimming: 4 bases; junction bases outside the gene matches: 4. The CDR3 is made up of 13 amino acids.